The entry below gives a single TCR beta chain sequence along with its context. Its antigen remains unidentified. Given the absence of the conserved phenylalanine or tryptophan at the CDR3 end, a read error is likely. This sample stems from a study of circulating CD8 cells and anti-PD-1 response in melanoma (dated by TCRdb to the early 2020s). General notes on the study: Nivolumab was given to patients intravenously at 3 mg/kg every 2 weeks. Patients with complete or partial responses were classified as responders; those with stable or progressive disease (RECIST v1.1) as non-responders. The melanoma cohort had 13 patients, seven of whom got anti-PD-1 as first-line therapy, while the other six had previously had targeted therapy or immunotherapy. The TCR repertoire analysis was performed on roughly 11 melanoma patients, comprising 7 non-responders and 4 responders. On on-treatment samples, PD-1 was detected using a biotinylated anti-human IgG4 antibody. What the authors observed across the whole study: The highest diversity was observed in the DNEG repertoire, similar and higher clonality was shown by the PD-1 and DPOS repertoires, and the lowest diversity was found in the TIGIT repertoires. The published TCR repertoire comparisons used only baseline and M1 samples from a small cohort with few responders. The cohort included both treatment-naive and previously treated patients, and the authors noted that this mix could influence results. Tumor material was not accessible, so tumor reactivity was assessed by peptide assays on expanded sorted subsets instead. Because material was limited, experiments were generally done without replicates. Repertoires were mostly private between subsets, with fewer than 7.5% of TRB clonotypes shared at M1, and the greatest sharing occurred between DPOS and TIGIT.

Using a BD FACSAria II cell sorter, four subsets defined by PD-1 and/or TIGIT were sorted from live CD3+CD8+TCRalphabeta+ cells. To characterize relevance to anti-PD-1 therapy response, circulating CD8 T cells were sorted into four subsets based on PD-1 and TIGIT expression. From each sorted CD8 T-cell subset, both TCR alpha and TCR beta chains were sequenced. Peripheral blood was collected at three points: before the first anti-PD-1 injection, after two injections and after four injections. Ficoll gradient centrifugation was used to isolate PBMCs immediately. Until use, PBMCs were kept cryopreserved in liquid nitrogen in RPMI containing approximately 20% FCS and roughly 9.5% DMSO. Thawed PBMCs were stained with a viability dye and antibodies against CD3, CD8alpha, TCRalphabeta, PD-1 and TIGIT. The RNeasy Kit was used to extract total RNA, and all samples came in with a RIN above 7. Sequenced using a NextSeq 500. Starting from about 15 ng of total RNA, TCR libraries were made with the QIAseq Immune Repertoire RNA Library Kit, Human TCR Panel. TCR libraries were sequenced on an Illumina NextSeq with a Mid Output V2 kit, and asymmetric 261x41 paired-end reads were used. Each TCR library was diluted to roughly 4 nM, pooled, denatured and loaded at 1.0 pM. The authors processed their data as follows. Processing of the TCR FASTQ files took place in the QIAGEN GeneGlobe Data Analysis Center, and downstream analysis was done in R 3.5.2. Clonality was calculated as one minus Shannon entropy normalized by the log of the number of unique productive sequences. TRA or TRB clonotypes differing in abundance between baseline and M1 were identified within each subset by Fisher exact tests at 5% FDR. Clonotypes with differential abundance were classified as emerging, expanding, contracting or non-expanding/contracting. Morisita's overlap index was used to measure repertoire overlap between patients. TCRdb trimmed public reads at Q25 via fastp, called clones via MiXCR and kept in-frame beta chains. Entries are consolidated by CDR3 protein sequence, retaining the most common genes and DNA. The V and J calls, along with clone size, are taken from TCRdb and not from the paper's own processing. The sample contains hundreds of distinct CDR3 sequences, 7.1% of them found a single time. The ten top clones hold roughly two thirds of the sample.

This clonotype originated in a human donor with melanoma. Sequencing was performed on CD8+ T cells from PBMCs, taken at baseline or after one month of anti-PD-1 therapy (not recorded which).

The CDR3 protein: CASTAMGGNTEAFL. The DNA sequence follows: TGTGCCAGTACCGCAATGGGGGGGAACACTGAAGCTTTCCTT. The chain links TRBV19 with TRBJ1-1; TRBD1 is possibly the D segment (5 matching bases). The CDR3 totals 14 residues, both ends included. Just CDR3 DNA is preserved here, 42 bases in frame from base 1. The germline V gene (reference sequence) supplies CDR1 LNHDA and CDR2 SQIVND. The junction carries 13 bases between V and J, which are trimmed by 7 bases and 1 base respectively.